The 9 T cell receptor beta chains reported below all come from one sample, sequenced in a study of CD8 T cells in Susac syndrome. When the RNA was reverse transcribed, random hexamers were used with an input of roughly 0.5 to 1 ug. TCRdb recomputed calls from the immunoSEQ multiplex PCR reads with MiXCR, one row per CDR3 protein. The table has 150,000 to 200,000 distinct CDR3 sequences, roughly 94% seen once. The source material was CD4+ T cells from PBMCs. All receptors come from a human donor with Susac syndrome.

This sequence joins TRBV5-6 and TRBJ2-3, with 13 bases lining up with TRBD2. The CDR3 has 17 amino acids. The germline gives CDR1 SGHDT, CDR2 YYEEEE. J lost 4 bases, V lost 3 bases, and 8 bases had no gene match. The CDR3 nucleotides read TGTGCCAGCAGCTATACCGGACTAGCGGGAGTCCCAGATACGCAGTATTTT. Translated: CASSYTGLAGVPDTQYF.

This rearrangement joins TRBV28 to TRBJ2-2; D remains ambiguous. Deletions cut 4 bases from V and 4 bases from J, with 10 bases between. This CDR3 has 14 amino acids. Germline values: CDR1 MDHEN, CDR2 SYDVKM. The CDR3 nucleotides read TGTGCCAGCAGTTCCCCGGCCTTCACCGGGGAGCTGTTTTTT. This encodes CASSSPAFTGELFF. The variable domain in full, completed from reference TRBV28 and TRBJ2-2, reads DVKVTQSSRYLVKRTGEKVFLECVQDMDHENMFWYRQDPGLGLRLIYFSYDVKMKEKGDIPEGYSVSREKKERFSLILESASTNQTSMYLCASSSPAFTGELFFGEGSRLTVL.

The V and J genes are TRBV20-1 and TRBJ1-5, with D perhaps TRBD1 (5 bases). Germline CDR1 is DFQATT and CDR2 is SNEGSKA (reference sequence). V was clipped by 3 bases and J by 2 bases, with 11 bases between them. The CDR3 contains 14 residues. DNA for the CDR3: TGCAGTGCTAGGGGCAGGGAGGGCAATCAGCCCCAGCATTTT. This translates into CSARGREGNQPQHF.

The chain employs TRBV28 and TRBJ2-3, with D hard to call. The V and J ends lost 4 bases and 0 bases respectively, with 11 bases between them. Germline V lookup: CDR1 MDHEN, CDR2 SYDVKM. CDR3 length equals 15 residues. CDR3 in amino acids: CASSSPPVSTDTQYF. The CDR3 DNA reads TGTGCCAGCAGTTCGCCGCCAGTTAGCACAGATACGCAGTATTTT.

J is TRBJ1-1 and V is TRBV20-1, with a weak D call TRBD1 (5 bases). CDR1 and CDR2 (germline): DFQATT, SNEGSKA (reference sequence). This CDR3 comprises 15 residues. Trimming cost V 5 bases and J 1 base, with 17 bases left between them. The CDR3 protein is CSAPRQGTPNTEAFF. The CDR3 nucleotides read TGCAGTGCTCCCCGTCAGGGTACCCCGAACACTGAAGCTTTCTTT.

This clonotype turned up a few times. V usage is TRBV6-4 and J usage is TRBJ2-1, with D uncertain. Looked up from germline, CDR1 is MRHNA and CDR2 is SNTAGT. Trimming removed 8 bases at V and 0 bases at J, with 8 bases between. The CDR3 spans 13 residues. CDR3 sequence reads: CASSPDSYNEQFF. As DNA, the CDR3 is TGTGCCAGCTCTCCAGACTCCTACAATGAGCAGTTCTTC.

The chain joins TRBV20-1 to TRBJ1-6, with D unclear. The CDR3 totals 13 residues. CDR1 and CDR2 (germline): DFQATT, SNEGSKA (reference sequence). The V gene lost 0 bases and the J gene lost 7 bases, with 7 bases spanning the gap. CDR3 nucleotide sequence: TGCAGTGCTAGAGATGGATCGAATTCACCCCTCCACTTT. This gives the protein CSARDGSNSPLHF.

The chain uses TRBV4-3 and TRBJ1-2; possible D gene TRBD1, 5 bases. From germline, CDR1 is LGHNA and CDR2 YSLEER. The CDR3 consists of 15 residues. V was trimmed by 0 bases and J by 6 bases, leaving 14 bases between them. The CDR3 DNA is TGCGCCAGCAGCCAAGATAGCGGCAGGGCAAATGGCTACACCTTC. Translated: CASSQDSGRANGYTF.

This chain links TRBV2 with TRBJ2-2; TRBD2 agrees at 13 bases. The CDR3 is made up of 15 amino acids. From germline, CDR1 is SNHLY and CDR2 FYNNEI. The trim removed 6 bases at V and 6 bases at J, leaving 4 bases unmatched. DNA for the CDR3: TGTGCCAGCAGGGCCGGACTAGCGGGAGCCGGGGAGCTGTTTTTT. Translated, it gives CASRAGLAGAGELFF.